The 30 T cell receptor beta chains presented below share a single source sample, sequenced in a study of CD8+ T cells in alopecia areata (dated by TCRdb to 2017 to 2018). Library method: the immunoSEQ multiplex PCR assay. RNA was extracted from all samples and reverse transcribed into cDNA as template for TCR sequencing. Here the immuneACCESS table is served through TCRdb, limited to in-frame sequences with V and J called. Missing clones are a known gap in these copies; in checked studies unresolved V genes cover under half, and the rest lacks a known reason. In this sample the table shows more than 200,000 clones, around two fifths of which occur a single time. The ten top clones hold roughly 2.8% of the sample. What this sample's treatment or condition label stands for: oral pan-JAK inhibitor, 5-10 mg twice daily. The sample here was CD4+ T cells sorted from blood, taken at roughly week 38, from a patient treated with tofacitinib. All receptors derive from a human donor with alopecia areata.

The chain links TRBV7-2 to TRBJ2-5; possibly TRBD2 for D (6 bases). V was clipped by 2 bases and J by 4 bases, with 11 bases between them. The CDR3 extends over 14 amino acids. Germline CDR1 and CDR2: SGHTA and FQGNSA. This CDR3 is CASSLRLAAETQYF. Here the CDR3 DNA reads TGTGCCAGCAGCTTACGATTAGCGGCAGAGACCCAGTACTTC.

This clone was counted once. The chain joins TRBV30 to TRBJ2-5; the match to TRBD1 covers 8 bases. The trim removed 0 bases at V and 5 bases at J, leaving 11 bases unmatched. CDR1 and CDR2 (germline): GTSNPN, SVGIG (reference sequence). This CDR3 is 16 amino acids long. The CDR3 sequence: CAWSVRAGGMVETQYF. For the CDR3, the DNA is TGTGCCTGGAGTGTACGGGCAGGGGGCATGGTGGAGACCCAGTACTTC. The whole variable domain, filled in from reference TRBV30 and TRBJ2-5, reads SQTIHQWPATLVQPVGSPLSLECTVEGTSNPNLYWYRQAAGRGLQLLFYSVGIGQISSEVPQNLSASRPQDRQFILSSKKLLLSDSGFYLCAWSVRAGGMVETQYFGPGTRLLVL.

In this sample, this clone turned up a few times. V usage is TRBV2 and J usage is TRBJ2-7; TRBD1 might be the D (6 bases). CDR1 and CDR2 (germline): SNHLY, FYNNEI. The V and J ends lost 10 bases and 6 bases respectively, with 16 bases between them. The CDR3 is 12 amino acids. For the CDR3, the DNA is TGTGCCACCGGACAGACCTTCCTCGAGCAGTACTTC. Amino acids: CATGQTFLEQYF.

The table lists this clone with a few counts. The genes are TRBV4-2 and TRBJ2-1, with 10 bases identical to TRBD2. The trim removed 0 bases at V and 4 bases at J, leaving 12 bases unmatched. Looked up from germline, CDR1 is LGHNA and CDR2 is YNFKEQ. The CDR3 has 19 residues. The CDR3 loop reads CASSQDDHPTSGTYNEQFF. In DNA form, the CDR3 reads TGTGCCAGCAGCCAAGACGACCACCCTACTAGCGGGACGTACAATGAGCAGTTCTTC.

The chain employs TRBV30 and TRBJ1-2; TRBD1 matches at 8 bases. CDR1 and CDR2 from the germline V gene are GTSNPN and SVGIG (reference sequence). Germline trimming cut 3 bases from V and 10 bases from J; bases unmatched to any gene: 13. The CDR3 consists of 14 residues. CDR3 loop: CAWRASGTGSDYTF. In DNA, the CDR3 is TGTGCCTGGAGGGCCTCCGGGACAGGTAGTGACTACACCTTC.

This clone was found a few times. V gene TRBV5-1 combines with J gene TRBJ1-1; a possible D gene is TRBD1 (5 bases). The CDR3 is 14 amino acids. The germline gives CDR1 SGHRS, CDR2 YFSETQ. The V gene lost 5 bases and the J gene lost 4 bases, with 15 bases spanning the gap. The CDR3 reads CASRLQPGFTEAFF. The CDR3 nucleotides are TGCGCCAGCAGACTTCAACCAGGGTTCACTGAAGCTTTCTTT.

CDR3: CASSSPSGRVHDEQFF. The CDR3 DNA follows: TGTGCCAGCAGCTCACCAAGCGGGAGGGTCCACGATGAGCAGTTCTTC. The rearrangement joins TRBV5-5 to TRBJ2-1; 10 bases are a match to TRBD2. Per germline, CDR1 SGHKS and CDR2 YYEKEE (reference sequence). The junction had 11 bases not matched to a gene; V was cut back by 3 bases and J by 8 bases. The CDR3 consists of 16 residues.

The rearrangement links TRBV5-1 to TRBJ1-5; D remains ambiguous. The CDR3 has 14 residues. Germline V gene data show CDR1 as SGHRS and CDR2 as YFSETQ. V was shortened by 4 bases and J by 1 base, with 9 bases between the two germline ends. The CDR3 nucleotides are TGCGCCAGCAGCCCCGATGACAGCAATCAGCCCCAGCATTTT. Encoded protein: CASSPDDSNQPQHF.

This clone appeared a few times. The chain recombines TRBV7-6 with TRBJ2-1; 9 bases line up with TRBD2. V was pared by 4 bases and J by 4 bases, with 5 bases of the junction left unmatched. This CDR3 contains 15 residues. Per germline, CDR1 SGHVS and CDR2 FNYEAQ. Here the CDR3 DNA reads TGTGCCAGCAGCTCCATTAGCGGGAGTTACAATGAGCAGTTCTTC. Protein product: CASSSISGSYNEQFF.

This chain uses TRBV29-1 with TRBJ2-1, with 8 bases identical to TRBD2. Per the germline V gene, CDR1 is SQVTM and CDR2 is ANQGSEA. V lost 7 bases, J lost 7 bases, and 9 bases stayed unmatched. The CDR3 totals 13 residues. The CDR3 spells CSGGNGRGNEQFF. The DNA for the CDR3 is TGCAGCGGCGGAAACGGGAGGGGAAATGAGCAGTTCTTC.

The chain combines TRBV4-1 with TRBJ2-6; D might be TRBD2 (6 bases). The germline V gene encodes CDR1 MGHRA and CDR2 YSYEKL. V shed 4 bases and J shed 0 bases, with 19 bases lying between them. The CDR3 has 19 residues. This CDR3 reads CASSLSAGTRYSGANVLTF. The CDR3 DNA reads as TGCGCCAGCAGCCTTTCGGCCGGGACTCGCTACTCTGGGGCCAACGTCCTGACTTTC.

This clone was detected a few times. Other DNA sequences of this sample code for an identical CDR3. The chain is built from TRBV14 and TRBJ2-3; D unclear. V lost 4 bases, J lost 2 bases, and 1 base lay in between. The CDR3 loop spans 11 amino acids. Germline V gene sequence: CDR1 SGHDN, CDR2 FVKESK. Here the CDR3 reads CASSLTDTQYF. As DNA, the CDR3 is TGTGCCAGCAGCCTCACAGATACGCAGTATTTT.

V is TRBV4-2 and J is TRBJ2-3, with 11 positions matching TRBD2. CDR1 LGHNA and CDR2 YNFKEQ come from the germline V gene. Trimming removed 0 bases from V and 6 bases from J; junction bases left unmatched: 8. CDR3 length equals 17 residues. CDR3 bases: TGTGCCAGCAGCCAAGATGGTACTAGCGGGAGATCTGATACGCAGTATTTT. Translating gives CASSQDGTSGRSDTQYF.

The chain uses TRBV11-3 and TRBJ1-2; a possible D gene is TRBD1 (6 bases). This CDR3 comprises 13 residues. Germline V gene sequence: CDR1 SGHNT, CDR2 YENEEA. Trimming took 4 bases from V and 4 from J, leaving 10 bases between them. The DNA for the CDR3 is TGTGCCAGCAGCTCATCGGACAGCTATGGCTACACCTTC. Amino acid sequence: CASSSSDSYGYTF.

The CDR3 loop reads CASSSGSHNEQFF. In nucleotides, the CDR3 is TGTGCCAGCAGCTCGGGCAGCCACAATGAGCAGTTCTTC. The J gene is TRBJ2-1, the V gene TRBV27; D gene ambiguous. The germline V gene encodes CDR1 MNHEY and CDR2 SMNVEV (reference sequence). The length of the CDR3 is 13 residues. Deletions cut 6 bases from V and 5 bases from J, with 11 bases between.

This clone appeared a single time. The chain combines TRBV6-1 with TRBJ2-2; D is possibly TRBD1 (7 bases). There are 15 residues in the CDR3. Germline V gene lookup returns CDR1 MNHNS and CDR2 SASEGT. V was clipped by 4 bases and J by 5 bases, with 14 bases between them. The CDR3 region has the DNA TGTGCCAGCAGTGCCCGACAGGGAGGAACCGGGGAGCTGTTTTTT. Protein: CASSARQGGTGELFF.

This chain connects TRBV23-1 to TRBJ2-6, with D unclear. TRBV23-1 is designated an ORF whose function remains uncertain. Trimming removed 1 base at V and 0 bases at J, with 16 bases between. The CDR3 extends over 19 amino acids. The CDR3 nucleotides are TGCGCCAGCAGTCAATTGGGAAGTAAACTTAACTCTGGGGCCAACGTCCTGACTTTC. Translation gives CASSQLGSKLNSGANVLTF.

This clone has a handful of counts. The rearrangement links TRBV29-1 to TRBJ2-5; TRBD1 matches 9 bases. The CDR3 totals 14 residues. The trim removed 6 bases at V and 3 bases at J, leaving 8 bases unmatched. Germline CDR1 SQVTM, CDR2 ANQGSEA. The DNA for the CDR3 is TGCAGCGTGGCTCGGGACAGGGAAGAAGAGACCCAGTACTTC. It encodes CSVARDREEETQYF.

The genes are TRBV9 and TRBJ2-1; D gene ambiguous. Trimming removed 7 bases at V and 4 bases at J, with 18 bases between. The CDR3 is 15 amino acids. Germline V gene sequence: CDR1 SGDLS, CDR2 YYNGEE. CDR3 coding DNA: TGTGCCAGCGCGCAGGACCCTGCACGATACAATGAGCAGTTCTTC. It specifies CASAQDPARYNEQFF.

The V call is TRBV2, the J call TRBJ1-1; a weak D match, TRBD1 (5 bases). Germline V gene data show CDR1 as SNHLY and CDR2 as FYNNEI. The CDR3 length is 13 residues. Trimming took off 9 bases at V and 5 bases at J, with 16 bases between the two ends. The chain's CDR3 is CARQNGEGTEAFF. DNA of the CDR3: TGTGCCAGACAGAACGGGGAGGGGACTGAAGCTTTCTTT.

This clone was seen a handful of times. The CDR3 region has the DNA TGTGCCAGCAGCTTAGGGGTACTCCGATTTACAAGGTTGGATGAGCAGTTCTTC. It specifies CASSLGVLRFTRLDEQFF. The rearrangement links TRBV7-8 to TRBJ2-1; D gene uncertain. Trimming took off 1 base at V and 8 bases at J, with 24 bases between the two ends. Germline loops: CDR1 SGHVS, CDR2 FQNEAQ. CDR3 length: 18 residues.

The chain couples TRBV25-1 to TRBJ2-4; possibly TRBD1 for D (5 bases). Germline values: CDR1 MGHDK, CDR2 SYGVNS. The CDR3 covers 12 residues. The ends were cut back, 8 bases at V and 9 bases at J, with 14 bases in the middle. CDR3 nucleotide sequence: TGTGCCAGCGGCAGGGATTGGGGCATTCAGTACTTC. The encoded protein is CASGRDWGIQYF. Variable domain in full (rest from reference TRBV25-1 and TRBJ2-4): EADIYQTPRYLVIGTGKKITLECSQTMGHDKMYWYQQDPGMELHLIHYSYGVNSTEKGDLSSESTVSRIRTEHFPLTLESARPSHTSQYLCASGRDWGIQYFGAGTRLSVL.

The V gene is TRBV29-1, the J gene TRBJ2-1; 9 nucleotides line up with TRBD1. The length of the CDR3 is 14 residues. With V trimmed by 6 bases and J by 7 bases, 10 bases remained unmatched. The germline V gene has CDR1 SQVTM and CDR2 ANQGSEA. This chain's CDR3 is CSVVPGQGKNEQFF. CDR3 DNA sequence: TGCAGCGTGGTACCCGGACAGGGGAAGAATGAGCAGTTCTTC.

The chain uses TRBV6-1 and TRBJ1-1; D ambiguous. The V gene lost 8 bases and the J gene lost 0 bases, with 10 bases spanning the gap. This CDR3 spans 13 amino acids. The V gene's germline CDR1 is MNHNS and CDR2 SASEGT. This CDR3 is CASSESMNTEAFF. The CDR3 DNA follows: TGTGCCAGCTCCGAGAGCATGAACACTGAAGCTTTCTTT.

This clone has a handful of counts. The chain couples TRBV7-8 to TRBJ2-7; D tentatively reads TRBD1 or TRBD2 (6 bases each). Trimming took off 5 bases at V and 3 bases at J, with 20 bases between the two ends. CDR3 length: 16 residues. CDR1 and CDR2 from the germline V gene are SGHVS and FQNEAQ. CDR3 loop: CASSRPPPGDNYEQYF. The CDR3 DNA reads as TGTGCCAGCAGCCGCCCACCCCCGGGGGACAACTACGAGCAGTACTTC. Based on the CDR3 plus reference TRBV7-8 and TRBJ2-7, the full variable domain is GAGVSQSPRYKVAKRGQDVALRCDPISGHVSLFWYQQALGQGPEFLTYFQNEAQLDKSGLPSDRFFAERPEGSVSTLKIQRTQQEDSAVYLCASSRPPPGDNYEQYFGPGTRLTVT.

This chain connects TRBV30 to TRBJ1-3; the D is unclear. The germline V gene has CDR1 GTSNPN and CDR2 SVGIG (reference sequence). This CDR3 has 15 amino acids. V gave up 5 bases and J gave up 0 bases, with 14 bases separating them. The CDR3 sequence is CAWGPRTNSGNTIYF. CDR3 bases: TGTGCCTGGGGGCCCCGGACGAACTCTGGAAACACCATATATTTT.

This chain uses TRBV10-2 with TRBJ1-1, with unresolved D. Trimming shortened V by 3 bases and J by 5 bases, and 4 bases separated the two germline ends. Looked up from germline, CDR1 is WSHSY and CDR2 is SAAADI. The CDR3 contains 11 residues. CDR3 sequence: CASSDGTEAFF. The DNA for the CDR3 is TGCGCCAGCAGTGATGGGACTGAAGCTTTCTTT.

This clone was seen a few times. This sequence joins TRBV29-1 and TRBJ1-1; TRBD1 is a possible D gene (5 bases). The CDR3 runs to 11 residues. Per the germline V gene, CDR1 is SQVTM and CDR2 is ANQGSEA. The CDR3 here is CTIGEGAEAFF. The CDR3 DNA sequence: TGCACCATAGGGGAAGGGGCTGAAGCTTTCTTT.

This chain connects TRBV6-5 to TRBJ1-1; TRBD1 is a possible D gene (6 bases). Trimming cost V 5 bases and J 4 bases, with 14 bases left between them. The CDR3 covers 14 residues. Germline values: CDR1 MNHEY, CDR2 SVGAGI. The chain's CDR3 is CASSLQGVLTEAFF. The CDR3 DNA follows: TGTGCCAGCAGTCTACAGGGCGTGCTCACTGAAGCTTTCTTT.

The chain links TRBV4-2 to TRBJ1-5; D remains ambiguous. V was trimmed by 3 bases and J by 1 base, leaving 7 bases between them. In germline, CDR1 is LGHNA, CDR2 YNFKEQ. CDR3 size: 14 residues. CDR3 DNA: TGTGCCAGCAGCCAGGGTGGGAGCAATCAGCCCCAGCATTTT. Translated: CASSQGGSNQPQHF.